Listed below are T cell receptor beta chains from one sample, sequenced in a study of blood T cell repertoires in COVID-19. Some clones are missing from TCRdb's copy, which holds only in-frame ones; the method was immunoSEQ multiplex PCR. The sample has 95,000 to 100,000 clones, 80% to 90% seen once. The sequenced sample consisted of peripheral blood. These receptors were collected from a young woman with acute or convalescent COVID-19. Both conserved end residues are part of each CDR3. Fields, in order: clone size, D gene, V gene, J gene, CDR3 DNA, CDR3 protein. A D gene is named only where the DNA matches it firmly. Some rows have no size entry. The others give once, few or many, or a class for an expanded clone.

once	-	TRBV4-1	TRBJ1-5	TGCGCCAGCAGCCAAGATTCGGTTGATCCGCCCCAGCATTTT	CASSQDSVDPPQHF
once	-	TRBV24-1	TRBJ2-2	TGTGCCACCAGTGACCCTACAGGGGGGGTCACCGGGGAGCTGTTTTTT	CATSDPTGGVTGELFF
-	-	TRBV19	TRBJ1-1	TGTGCCACCCAGAGGGTGGGACTGGCTTCAAAGTTCTTT	CATQRVGLASKFF
once	TRBD2	TRBV28	TRBJ2-3	TGTGCCAGCCTCGGACTAGCGGGGTCAGATACGCAGTATTTT	CASLGLAGSDTQYF
-	-	TRBV9	TRBJ2-7	TGTGCCAGCAGCGTAGGTAGCTCCTACGAGCAGTACTTC	CASSVGSSYEQYF
-	-	TRBV20-1	TRBJ2-3	TGCAGTGCTAGTTCTCGACAAGGGGCAGATACGCAGTATTTT	CSASSRQGADTQYF
once	TRBD2	TRBV28	TRBJ2-1	TGTGCCAGCAGTTCCCAGGCGGGGGGATATAAGAATGAGCAGTTCTTC	CASSSQAGGYKNEQFF
once	TRBD1	TRBV28	TRBJ2-7	TGTGCCAGCAGTCCCGGACAGGGGTTCTACGAGCAGTACTTC	CASSPGQGFYEQYF
-	TRBD1	TRBV2	TRBJ2-3	TGTGCCAGCAGTCGACAGGGGGCGCTTGGCGATACGCAGTATTTT	CASSRQGALGDTQYF
once	-	TRBV7-7	TRBJ1-6	TGTGCCAGCAGCTTGGGAGATTCACCCCTCCACTTT	CASSLGDSPLHF
-	-	TRBV2	TRBJ2-7	TGTGCCAGCAGTGTCCAACCAGGTCTCAGCGAGCAGTACTTC	CASSVQPGLSEQYF
-	TRBD1	TRBV5-1	TRBJ2-3	TGCGCCAGCAGCTTGGCCCGGACAGGGGGTGTAGATACGCAGTATTTT	CASSLARTGGVDTQYF
-	-	TRBV5-1	TRBJ2-3	TGCGCCAGCAGCTTTAGGACAGAATCCACAGATACGCAGTATTTT	CASSFRTESTDTQYF
-	-	TRBV23-1	TRBJ1-2	TGCGCCAGCAGTCAATCCGTGGGGCAGGAGAAAGACCTCTTC	CASSQSVGQEKDLF
-	TRBD1	TRBV11-3	TRBJ1-1	TGTGCCAGCAGCTCCCCAAGGGGACAGGGACACACTGAAGCTTTCTTT	CASSSPRGQGHTEAFF
-	-	TRBV18	TRBJ1-5	TGTGCCAGCTCACCATCGGGTAATCAGCCCCAGCATTTT	CASSPSGNQPQHF
-	TRBD1	TRBV3-1/TRBV3-2	TRBJ1-1	TGTGCCAGCAGCCAAGATCGGGACAGACAGGGAGCTTTCTTT	CASSQDRDRQGAFF
few	-	TRBV4-2	TRBJ1-4	TGTGCCAGCAGCCAAGATATAGGACAGTTGGCAACTAATGAAAAACTGTTTTTT	CASSQDIGQLATNEKLFF
-	-	TRBV18	TRBJ1-1	TGTGCCAGCTCACCCACAGACCGGATGAACACTGAAGCTTTCTTT	CASSPTDRMNTEAFF
-	-	TRBV7-8	TRBJ2-3	TGTGCCAGCAGCTTAGACACGACAGGACCAGATACGCAGTATTTT	CASSLDTTGPDTQYF
-	-	TRBV27	TRBJ2-7	TGTGCCAGCAGTTTATCTCGGGACAACTCCTACGAGCAGTACTTC	CASSLSRDNSYEQYF
-	TRBD1	TRBV27	TRBJ2-7	TGTGCCAGCAGTCCCCTCAAGGGGGCGGGCTACGAGCAGTACTTC	CASSPLKGAGYEQYF
-	TRBD1	TRBV5-1	TRBJ1-1	TGCGCCAGCTCTAGGAATACTCAGGGGGCCGACTTTTTAAAAGCTTTCTTT	CASSRNTQGADFLKAFF
-	-	TRBV7-9	TRBJ1-5	TGTGCCAGCAGCTCCCCCAGGGAATCAGGTCAGCCCCAGCATTTT	CASSSPRESGQPQHF
-	-	TRBV7-2	TRBJ1-6	TGTGCCAGCAGCTTACAGGAGGGCAGCTACTCACCCCTCCACTTT	CASSLQEGSYSPLHF
-	-	TRBV20-1	TRBJ2-4	TGCAGTGCTAGTGCTAGGCTAGCCAAAAACATTCAGTACTTC	CSASARLAKNIQYF
-	-	TRBV4-1	TRBJ1-5	TGCGCCAGCAGCCAAGCGGCACCAGGGGTATATCAGCCCCAGCATTTT	CASSQAAPGVYQPQHF
-	-	TRBV5-6	TRBJ2-1	TGTGCCAGCATGGGGACTGTCTACAATGAGCAGTTCTTC	CASMGTVYNEQFF
-	TRBD1	TRBV7-8	TRBJ1-2	TGTGCCAGCAGCTGGAACCGGGACAGCAACTATGGCTACACCTTC	CASSWNRDSNYGYTF
-	TRBD1	TRBV30	TRBJ2-7	TGTGCCTGGAGTGCGGACAGGGGGCCGAGTCGGTACTTC	CAWSADRGPSRYF
-	TRBD1	TRBV20-1	TRBJ1-1	TGCAGTGCGGGACAGGGGGAAGCTTTCTTT	CSAGQGEAFF
-	-	TRBV6-5	TRBJ1-5	TGTGCCAGCAGTCCCCGAGGGGGTCAGCCCCAGCATTTT	CASSPRGGQPQHF
-	-	TRBV5-6	TRBJ1-5	TGTGCCAGCAGCTTGACCAGAGGTCGGGGTAATCAGCCCCAGCATTTT	CASSLTRGRGNQPQHF
-	-	TRBV14	TRBJ1-2	TGTGCCAGCAGCCAGGGGCCTGGGTATGGCTACACCTTC	CASSQGPGYGYTF
-	TRBD1	TRBV2	TRBJ1-5	TGTGCCAGCAGATCGGGACAGAATAGCAATCAGCCCCAGCATTTT	CASRSGQNSNQPQHF
few	TRBD1	TRBV28	TRBJ2-6	TGTGCCAGCAGTTTACTAATTGGGACAGGGATCGGCGCTGGGGCCAACGTCCTGACTTTC	CASSLLIGTGIGAGANVLTF
once	TRBD1	TRBV4-1	TRBJ1-3	TGCGCCAGCAGCCGACTGACAGGGGGGACTGGAAACACCATATATTTT	CASSRLTGGTGNTIYF
-	TRBD1	TRBV7-8	TRBJ1-1	TGTGCCAGCAACTTCCGGGACAGGGTTACTGAAGCTTTCTTT	CASNFRDRVTEAFF
-	-	TRBV11-1	TRBJ1-2	TGTGCCAGCAGCGCTGCAGGGGCCAATGGCTACACCTTC	CASSAAGANGYTF
-	-	TRBV30	TRBJ1-3	TGTGCCTGGAGTGCCGCCTCGAGTCGCTCTGGAAACACCATATATTTT	CAWSAASSRSGNTIYF
-	-	TRBV5-1	TRBJ1-1	TGCGCCAGCAGCCCCAAGGGGGCTGAAGCTTTCTTT	CASSPKGAEAFF
-	-	TRBV28	TRBJ1-2	TGTGCCAGCACAGGGTCCAGCTTAGACGGCTACACCTTC	CASTGSSLDGYTF
-	TRBD2	TRBV7-9	TRBJ2-3	TGTGCCAGCAGCTCTGGCGGGGGAGTCACAGATACGCAGTATTTT	CASSSGGGVTDTQYF
-	TRBD2	TRBV7-9	TRBJ2-5	TGTGCCAGCAGCTTAGTACTAGCGGGGAACGACGAGACCCAGTACTTC	CASSLVLAGNDETQYF
-	-	TRBV18	TRBJ1-1	TGTGCCAGCTCACCTGACAGAGACACTGAAGCTTTCTTT	CASSPDRDTEAFF
-	-	TRBV30	TRBJ2-2	TGTGCATGCGTCCCGAACACCGGGGAGCTGTTTTTT	CACVPNTGELFF
-	-	TRBV27	TRBJ2-7	TGTGCCAGCAGTTTACAGCGAAGCGGGTCGGGAGAGCAGTACTTC	CASSLQRSGSGEQYF
-	-	TRBV6-5	TRBJ2-2	TGTGCCAGCACCAGGGGTAGCACCGGGGAGCTGTTTTTT	CASTRGSTGELFF
-	-	TRBV19	TRBJ1-2	TGTGCCAGTAGGAGGGGACTAACCTCCTATGGCTACACCTTC	CASRRGLTSYGYTF
once	TRBD2	TRBV3-1/TRBV3-2	TRBJ2-3	TGTGCCAGCAGCCAAGGCAGCGGGGCCACCGGAGGCACAGATACGCAGTATTTT	CASSQGSGATGGTDTQYF
few	TRBD1	TRBV6-5	TRBJ1-6	TGTGCCAGCAGACGGACAGGAGGTAATTCACCCCTCCACTTT	CASRRTGGNSPLHF